This TCR beta chain was documented in a study of regulatory T cells in long-lasting Graves disease. Time point reported: newly diagnosed GD, antithyroid drugs for less than 3 months. PBMCs were the source of the RNA used for TCR sequencing. The TCR beta library used iRepertoire HTBI primers with Arm-PCR amplification of CDR3. TCRdb analysed the multiplex PCR reads with MiXCR anew, one entry per CDR3 protein. The data hold around 450,000 distinct CDR3 sequences, with 15% to 20% observed a single time. The ends lost 0 bases at V and 4 bases at J; junction bases unmatched: 4. The CDR3 loop spans 15 amino acids. A further study also used this sample, focusing on T cells in Graves' hyperthyroidism and ophthalmopathy.

The J gene is TRBJ2-7, the V gene TRBV12-3 or TRBV12-4; 9 bases are shared with TRBD1. This receptor was identified in a man aged 40-50 years with Graves disease. The sample was peripheral blood mononuclear cells (PBMCs), taken at new diagnosis, from a patient treated with antithyroid drugs. The CDR3 loop is CASSLARDRVYEQYF. The DNA of the CDR3 is TGTGCCAGCAGTTTAGCCCGGGACAGGGTGTACGAGCAGTACTTC.